The TCR beta chain under discussion was sequenced for a study of CD8 T cells in ankylosing spondylitis. TCRdb called the 5' RACE reads again in MiXCR, with one record for every CDR3 protein. In the table there are about 150,000 distinct CDR3 sequences, under 45% of which are singletons. On this clonotype: What it binds is unknown.

Study findings and constraints: Reports of some motif variants in reactive arthritis synovial fluid and blood predate this one. The clones that were linked to disease were reported to be significantly enriched in matched synovial fluid samples from ankylosing spondylitis patients.

The CDR3 covers 15 residues. Trimming stripped 1 base from V and 2 bases from J, with 11 bases between. The germline CDR1 and CDR2 sequences are MNHEY and SMNVEV (reference sequence). The sequenced sample consisted of synovial fluid, either unsorted or a sorted T cell fraction (not recorded which). The chain couples TRBV27 to TRBJ1-1; no clear D. The receptor was derived from a male donor with ankylosing spondylitis. The CDR3 DNA is TGTGCCAGCAGTTTATTCGGGATAGCAAACACTGAAGCTTTCTTT. Translated, it gives CASSLFGIANTEAFF.